This TCR beta chain originates from a study of lymphopenia after photon versus proton radiotherapy. The protocol was immunoSEQ multiplex PCR, while the TCRdb copy is restricted to in-frame clones and leaves out a portion. The table records more than 50,000 clones, around four fifths of them present only once. CDR3 size: 12 residues. Germline V lookup: CDR1 SGHTS, CDR2 YDEGEE. The V and J ends lost 5 bases and 0 bases respectively, with 6 bases between them. Study findings and constraints: Proton therapy kept repertoires fairly stable, unlike photons, which gained effector/memory cells. Larger post-nadir TCR diversity loss correlated inversely with survival in deceased patients. After the lymphocyte nadir, photon-treated repertoires showed oligoclonal expansion, especially of CD8+ Temra cells. Survival link was tested only in deceased patients; proton benefit remains a possibility.

The count of this clone is one. Antigen unknown. This TCR derives from a man in his forties or fifties with gastric cancer. The sequencing used peripheral blood, collected from a patient treated with photon-based radiotherapy. The chain has TRBV5-8 and TRBJ2-7; no definite D call. The CDR3 here is CASRQSSYEQYF. The CDR3, as DNA: TGTGCCAGCAGGCAGAGCTCCTACGAGCAGTACTTC. Full variable domain (remainder filled in from reference TRBV5-8 and TRBJ2-7): EAGVTQSPTHLIKTRGQQATLRCSPISGHTSVYWYQQALGLGLQFLLWYDEGEERNRGNFPPRFSGRQFPNYSSELNVNALELEDSALYLCASRQSSYEQYFGPGTRLTVT.